The subject of this entry is one T cell receptor (beta chain). The data derive from a study of blood T cell repertoires in COVID-19. At the level of the study: Samples representing acute and convalescent COVID-19 were sourced from the United States, Italy and Spain. T cells, B-cell-depleted T cells, or PBMCs provided the cDNA or gDNA that served as material.

Libraries were prepared by immunoSEQ multiplex PCR; TCRdb keeps only in-frame clonotypes and omits some of them. The sample lists 100,000 to 150,000 clones, more than 75% occurring once. The CDR3 extends over 15 amino acids. Germline-derived CDR1 and CDR2 are LGHDT and YNNKEL (reference sequence). V lost 1 base to trimming and J lost 6 bases; unmatched junction nucleotides: 5. The chain is built from TRBV3-1 (or the pseudogene TRBV3-2) and TRBJ2-2; TRBD2 matches at 7 bases. The sequence came from a man between 65 and 80 years old with active COVID-19. Specimen: peripheral blood. The CDR3 DNA reads as TGTGCCAGCAGCCAAGTCGGCGGGAGCCCCGGGGAGCTGTTTTTT. This codes for CASSQVGGSPGELFF.